This T cell receptor beta chain emerged from a study of shared clonotypes between healthy human individuals. Whole-study context: The cohort had two women and three men, ages 18 to 49.

This table comes from immunoSEQ multiplex PCR, and its TCRdb copy is limited to in-frame clones, with some not included. Here the sample spans 2 million to 2.5 million clones, 85% to 95% being singletons. The CDR3 totals 15 residues. V trimming: 4 bases; J trimming: 5 bases; junction bases outside the gene matches: 10. Germline CDR1 is SGHTS and CDR2 is YDEGEE. The receptor's source is a man in his late teens or twenties in good health. Some clones in this sample may be carry-over from other donors' samples. Sequencing was carried out using naive CD4+ T cells from PBMCs. As to subset: CD45RA+ positively selected. The rearrangement links TRBV5-8 to TRBJ2-7; 9 bases are a match to TRBD1. Here the CDR3 DNA reads TGTGCCAGCAGCCTTCACAGGGGGCGCAATCACGAGCAGTACTTC. This codes for CASSLHRGRNHEQYF.